This T cell receptor (beta chain) was documented in a study of patients and donors after allogeneic stem cell transplantation. Germline V gives CDR1 SGHTA, CDR2 FQGNSA. J was trimmed by 5 bases and V by 4 bases; bases with no gene match: 6. This CDR3 is 15 amino acids long. TCRdb recomputed calls from the RT-PCR reads with MiXCR, one row per CDR3 protein. The sample contains some 11,000 distinct CDR3 sequences, approximately 22% of which appear only once. The specimen was blood, either unsorted or a sorted T cell fraction (not recorded which). The chain couples TRBV7-2 to TRBJ2-1; 9 bases fit TRBD1. The clonotype originates from a human donor who was either an allogeneic HSCT recipient or a stem cell or donor lymphocyte infusion donor (not recorded which). It is not recorded whose cells these are; they may come from a transplant donor. The CDR3 DNA is TGTGCCAGCAGCTCGTCGGGACAGGGACACAATGAGCAGTTCTTC. Its protein product is CASSSSGQGHNEQFF.